One sample yielded the 6 T cell receptor beta chains listed below, sequenced in a study of graft-versus-host responses after intestinal transplantation. Repertoires were generated with immunoSEQ multiplex PCR, while TCRdb's copy carries only in-frame clones and drops some. In the table there are nearly 30,000 clones, approximately 80% of which are singletons. Lamina propria and intraepithelial lymphocytes were released by processing graft tissue. Sequenced here: ileum tissue, sampled 98 days after intestinal transplantation. These receptors came from a human patient who received an intestinal transplant, so some T cells may come from the graft donor.

V gene TRBV9 combines with J gene TRBJ2-1; 10 bases map to TRBD1. Trimming took 4 bases from V and 8 from J; bases not matched to a gene: 9. Germline CDR1 reads SGDLS; CDR2 reads YYNGEE. The CDR3 sequence is 15 residues long. CDR3 in amino acids: CASSPRTGGRDEQFF. CDR3 DNA sequence: TGTGCCAGCAGCCCCAGGACAGGGGGAAGGGATGAGCAGTTCTTC.

This clone was picked up one time. V gene TRBV9 combines with J gene TRBJ2-5, with D uncertain. Germline CDR1 is SGDLS and CDR2 is YYNGEE. V was pared by 2 bases and J by 1 base, with 6 bases between. The CDR3 totals 13 residues. CDR3 in amino acids: CASSVPPQETQYF. For the CDR3, the DNA is TGTGCCAGCAGCGTCCCGCCCCAAGAGACCCAGTACTTC.

The chain carries TRBV7-2 and TRBJ2-2; 10 bases fit TRBD1. Trimming cost V 5 bases and J 6 bases; bases outside gene matches: 6. CDR3 length equals 15 residues. Germline V gene data show CDR1 as SGHTA and CDR2 as FQGNSA. CDR3 protein: CASSPGTGVAGELFF. The CDR3 nucleotides are TGTGCCAGCAGCCCGGGGACAGGGGTAGCCGGGGAGCTGTTTTTT.

V gene TRBV7-2 combines with J gene TRBJ2-7; 8 positions agree with TRBD1. The CDR3 is 14 amino acids. V shed 7 bases, J shed 2 bases, and the junction held 7 bases outside the gene matches. Germline V gives CDR1 SGHTA, CDR2 FQGNSA. CDR3 residues: CASTLGQGAYEQYF. In nucleotides, the CDR3 is TGTGCCAGCACCCTAGGACAGGGCGCCTACGAGCAGTACTTC.

J is TRBJ2-3 and V is TRBV6-1; TRBD2 matches at 10 bases. V shed 3 bases, J shed 6 bases, and the junction held 6 bases outside the gene matches. Germline CDR1 MNHNS, CDR2 SASEGT. This CDR3 has 15 residues. The chain's CDR3 is CASSEERGGADTQYF. The CDR3 DNA follows: TGTGCCAGCAGTGAGGAGCGGGGGGGCGCGGATACGCAGTATTTT.

This clone was detected a few times. The V call is TRBV7-9, the J call TRBJ1-3; possible D gene TRBD1, 6 bases. Germline V gene data show CDR1 as SEHNR and CDR2 as FQNEAQ (reference sequence). The V gene lost 5 bases and the J gene lost 0 bases, with 11 bases spanning the gap. The CDR3 sequence is 15 residues long. CDR3 DNA sequence: TGTGCCAGCAGCCAACAGGGCTACTCTGGAAACACCATATATTTT. Encoded protein: CASSQQGYSGNTIYF.